The T cell receptor (beta chain) described here comes from a study of T cells in Graves' hyperthyroidism and ophthalmopathy (dated by TCRdb to the late 2010s). General notes on the study: Peripheral blood was collected at initial diagnosis, before any treatment. To identify distinguishing TCR V-J signatures, a discovery cohort of roughly 100 patients was used, comprising 43 with Graves' ophthalmopathy and approximately 57 with stable Graves' hyperthyroidism. Prospective prediction of ophthalmopathy was tested in an independent validation cohort of 18 hyperthyroidism patients and some 17 patients who later progressed to ophthalmopathy. The 95 to 100 discovery patients were randomly split 7:3 into training and test sets. Thyroid tissue and blood T-cell repertoires from about six Graves' hyperthyroidism patients were also compared in the study. Once sampling was done, hyperthyroidism patients were given methimazole at a starting dose of 30 mg daily, whereas ophthalmopathy patients were given high-dose intravenous methylprednisolone. According to the paper, TCR Vbeta CDR3 sequencing was carried out on some 140 peripheral blood samples, which came from approximately 43 ophthalmopathy, fewer than 80 hyperthyroidism and approximately 17 progressor patients. General findings and caveats noted by the study authors: Most expanded thyroid clonotypes (frequency above 0.001) were also detected in blood, suggesting blood repertoires may reflect thyroid immune responses. In validation, the model predicted progression to ophthalmopathy a median of about 6.5 months before onset, with about 64% sensitivity and 72.22% specificity. Sample size was not statistically predetermined, and blinding of investigators to group allocation was not performed. In cross-validation, a model built on a 13 V-J signature told ophthalmopathy apart from stable hyperthyroidism with about 90% sensitivity and approximately 81% specificity, and in testing the same model reached 80%/75%.

A patient counted as having stable Graves' hyperthyroidism if no progression to ophthalmopathy occurred over 18 months of follow-up. Hyperthyroidism patients were newly diagnosed, with disease duration under 2 months, and aged 18 to 65 years. Exclusion was applied to patients with uncontrolled infections, other autoimmune diseases, pregnancy or lactation. Diagnoses relied on clinical symptoms, serum thyroxine and TRAb, thyroid ultrasound and orbital computed tomography. Ficoll-Paque density gradient centrifugation was used to isolate PBMCs from around 10 ml of fresh peripheral blood. Total RNA was extracted using Trizol reagent, and RNA quality was assessed on an Agilent 2100 Bioanalyzer. Inclusive of the bounding cysteine and phenylalanine, the CDR3 is 13 residues long. The DNA shown is the 39-base CDR3, in frame from base 1. V gives up 3 bases and J gives up 4 bases, and the segment between their germline ends measures 7 bases.

About this clonotype itself: Its antigen has not been determined. The sample holds no much larger clone one base away, and base qualities are not on file.

The TCR beta CDR3 regions were amplified from RNA transcripts. The first round of RT-PCR for the TCR CDR3 was performed with the HTBI primer set and the Qiagen OneStep RT-PCR kit. A second multiplex PCR round built the libraries, followed by size selection and purification. Paired-end sequencing of the libraries was performed with 100 bp reads on an Illumina HiSeq2000. Per the authors' processing: SOAPnuke was used to process the raw data, removing reads that contained adapters or uncalled bases, had a mean Phred below 15, or lacked an exact match to the constant primer or identifier. High-quality paired reads were merged using COPE v1.2.5, and each unique nucleotide sequence was defined as a clonotype. MiTCR v1.1 was used to align the clonotypes against IMGT TRBV, TRBD and TRBJ reference segments. The analysis was restricted to V-J combinations with a frequency above 0.0001, which together covered roughly 99% of the repertoires. A TCS score was defined as the ratio between F50 (clonal expansion) and ExV (chaos), using BLOSUM62-based TCRdist between CDR3 peptides within each V-J. Welch's t-statistics and random forest reduced approximately 520 V-J features to 10 to 15, which were used in a naive Bayes classifier (R e1071). TCRdb reran the public reads through fastp at Q25 and MiXCR, keeping productive beta chains. Identical CDR3 protein sequences are pooled into one entry, listed with their most common genes and DNA. The V and J calls follow TCRdb's processing rather than the paper's. For this sample the table gives about 400,000 distinct CDR3 sequences, of which just under 15% were detected only once. About 30% of the sample lies in the top ten.

Sequences were obtained from blood. The V gene is TRBV12-3 or TRBV12-4 and the J gene is TRBJ1-5; no D gene can be assigned with confidence. This receptor was obtained from a woman aged 25 to 45 with Graves' hyperthyroidism. The CDR3 reads CASSFRDNQPQHF. In nucleotides, the sequence is TGTGCCAGCAGTTTCCGGGATAATCAGCCCCAGCATTTT.